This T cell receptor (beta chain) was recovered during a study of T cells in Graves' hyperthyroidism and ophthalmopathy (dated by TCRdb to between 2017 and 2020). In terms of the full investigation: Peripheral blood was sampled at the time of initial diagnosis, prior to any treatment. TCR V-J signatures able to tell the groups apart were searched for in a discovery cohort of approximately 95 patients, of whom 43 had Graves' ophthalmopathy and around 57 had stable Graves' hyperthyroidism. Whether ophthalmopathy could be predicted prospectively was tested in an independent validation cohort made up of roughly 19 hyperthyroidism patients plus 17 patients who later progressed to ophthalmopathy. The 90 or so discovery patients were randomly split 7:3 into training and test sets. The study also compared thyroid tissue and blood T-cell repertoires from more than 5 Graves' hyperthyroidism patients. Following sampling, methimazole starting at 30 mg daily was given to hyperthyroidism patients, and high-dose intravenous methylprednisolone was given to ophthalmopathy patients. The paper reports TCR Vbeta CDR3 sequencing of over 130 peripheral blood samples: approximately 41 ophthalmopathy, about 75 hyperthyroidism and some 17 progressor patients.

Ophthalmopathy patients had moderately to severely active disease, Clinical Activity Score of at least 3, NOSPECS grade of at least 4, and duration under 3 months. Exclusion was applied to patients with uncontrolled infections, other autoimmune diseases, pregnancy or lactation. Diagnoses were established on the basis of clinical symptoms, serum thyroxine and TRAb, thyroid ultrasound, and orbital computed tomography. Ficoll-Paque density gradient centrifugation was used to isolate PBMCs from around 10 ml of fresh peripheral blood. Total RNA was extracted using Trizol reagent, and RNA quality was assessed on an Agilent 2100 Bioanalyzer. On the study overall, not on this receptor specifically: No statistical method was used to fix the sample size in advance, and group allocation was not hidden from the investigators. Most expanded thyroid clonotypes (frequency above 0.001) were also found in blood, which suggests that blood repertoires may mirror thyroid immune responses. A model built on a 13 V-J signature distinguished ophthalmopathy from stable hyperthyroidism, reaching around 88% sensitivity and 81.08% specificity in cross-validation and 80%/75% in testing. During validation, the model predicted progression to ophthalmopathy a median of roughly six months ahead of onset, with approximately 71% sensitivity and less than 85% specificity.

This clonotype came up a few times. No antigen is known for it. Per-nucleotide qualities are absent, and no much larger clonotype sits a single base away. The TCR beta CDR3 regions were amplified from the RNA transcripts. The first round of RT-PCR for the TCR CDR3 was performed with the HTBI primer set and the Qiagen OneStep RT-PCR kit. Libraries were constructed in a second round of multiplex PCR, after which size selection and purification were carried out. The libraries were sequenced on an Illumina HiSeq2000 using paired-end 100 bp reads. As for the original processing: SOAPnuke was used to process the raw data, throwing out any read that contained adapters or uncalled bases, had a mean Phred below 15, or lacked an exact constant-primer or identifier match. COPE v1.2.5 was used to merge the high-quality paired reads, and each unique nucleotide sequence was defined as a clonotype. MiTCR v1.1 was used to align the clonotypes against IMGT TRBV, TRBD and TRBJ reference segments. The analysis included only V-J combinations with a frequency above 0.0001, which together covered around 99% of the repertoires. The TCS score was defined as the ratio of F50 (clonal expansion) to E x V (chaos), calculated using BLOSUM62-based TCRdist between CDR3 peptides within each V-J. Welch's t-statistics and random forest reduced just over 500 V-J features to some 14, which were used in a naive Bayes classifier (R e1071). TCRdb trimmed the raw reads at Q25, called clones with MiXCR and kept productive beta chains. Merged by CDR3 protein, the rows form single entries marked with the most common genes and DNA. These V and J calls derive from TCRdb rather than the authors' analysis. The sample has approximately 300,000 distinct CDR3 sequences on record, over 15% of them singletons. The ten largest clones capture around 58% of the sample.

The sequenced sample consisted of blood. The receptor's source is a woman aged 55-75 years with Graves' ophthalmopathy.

The encoded CDR3 is CASSKKGGPGANVLTF. In nucleotides, the sequence is TGTGCCAGCTCAAAAAAGGGGGGGCCTGGGGCCAACGTCCTGACTTTC. In this chain, TRBV27 is recombined with TRBJ2-6; matching of 7 bases hints at TRBD2 as the D gene. V is reduced by 8 bases and J by 2 bases, leaving a spacing of 16 bases between them. The CDR3 numbers 16 residues from cysteine through phenylalanine. The CDR3 DNA has 48 bases and is translated from base 1. The germline V gene (reference sequence) sets CDR1 to MNHEY and CDR2 to SMNVEV.